The 8 T cell receptor beta chains presented below share a single source sample, sequenced in a study of identical twins. TCRdb reprocessed the 5' RACE reads via MiXCR and lists one record per CDR3 protein. In the table there are around 530,000 distinct CDR3 sequences, around 15% of which are singletons. These sequences were also reported in another study, on yellow fever vaccine responses in identical twins.

The sample taken for sequencing was CD4+ T cells sorted from blood. The origin of the receptors is a woman aged 18-30 years in good health.

The chain uses TRBV5-1 and TRBJ2-5; TRBD2 agrees at 14 bases. J was trimmed by 1 base and V by 3 bases; bases with no gene match: 11. The CDR3 runs 19 residues. Germline lookup yields CDR1 SGHRS and CDR2 YFSETQ. The CDR3 DNA follows: TGCGCCAGCAGCTGGGGACTAGCGGGAGTGACAGTCGGCCAAGAGACCCAGTACTTC. Its protein product is CASSWGLAGVTVGQETQYF.

This rearrangement joins TRBV27 to TRBJ2-7; D not certain. With 3 bases removed from V and 6 bases from J, the gap between germline ends came to 15 bases. This CDR3 spans 14 amino acids. The germline CDR1 and CDR2 sequences are MNHEY and SMNVEV (reference sequence). CDR3 bases: TGTGCCAGCAGTTTCGGTGGGCCCCCGTTCGAGCAGTACGTC. Protein: CASSFGGPPFEQYV.

This clonotype has at least ten counts. V is TRBV7-2 and J is TRBJ2-7; possibly TRBD1 for D (6 bases). The ends were cut back, 1 base at V and 1 base at J, with 11 bases in the middle. The CDR3 runs to 15 residues. Germline V CDR1 and CDR2: SGHTA, FQGNSA. As DNA, the CDR3 is TGTGCCAGCAGCTTAGTGACAGGACCATCCTACGAGCAGTACTTC. Amino acids: CASSLVTGPSYEQYF.

The V gene is TRBV25-1, the J gene TRBJ2-3; D perhaps matches TRBD1 (5 bases). Trimming shortened V by 4 bases and J by 0 bases, and 14 bases separated the two germline ends. The CDR3 runs to 16 residues. The V gene's germline CDR1 is MGHDK and CDR2 SYGVNS. The chain's CDR3 is CASSAKDISSTDTQYF. Here the CDR3 DNA reads TGTGCCAGCAGTGCCAAGGACATCTCTAGCACAGATACGCAGTATTTT.

The chain is built from TRBV11-3 and TRBJ2-2, with 12 bases lining up with TRBD2. This CDR3 region has 15 residues. The V gene's germline CDR1 is SGHNT and CDR2 YENEEA. V dropped 10 bases and J dropped 6; count of bases not matched to a gene: 9. This CDR3 is CAISGGLAGAGELFF. The CDR3 DNA follows: TGTGCCATATCGGGGGGACTAGCGGGCGCCGGGGAGCTGTTTTTT.

This clonotype was counted a few times. The chain joins TRBV29-1 to TRBJ2-5; TRBD2 matches at 10 bases. This CDR3 comprises 14 residues. J gave up 6 bases and V 5 bases, and 9 bases lay outside the gene matches. Germline assignment: CDR1 SQVTM and CDR2 ANQGSEA. The CDR3 protein is CSVPLAGFVQTQYF. The CDR3 nucleotides are TGCAGCGTTCCACTAGCGGGGTTTGTACAGACCCAGTACTTC.

This chain's CDR3 is CASRQTLVGYNEQFF. CDR3 coding DNA: TGTGCCAGCCGCCAGACTCTGGTGGGCTACAATGAGCAGTTCTTC. The chain links TRBV27 to TRBJ2-1; no firm D call. Trimming stripped 8 bases from V and 3 bases from J, with 17 bases between. CDR1 and CDR2 (germline): MNHEY, SMNVEV (reference sequence). CDR3 length equals 15 residues.

This clonotype was recorded at least ten times. The rearrangement links TRBV20-1 to TRBJ2-5; the D is unclear. V lost 0 bases and J 6 bases, leaving 5 bases between the germline ends. The CDR3 runs to 11 residues. Germline V gene lookup returns CDR1 DFQATT and CDR2 SNEGSKA (reference sequence). Written as DNA, the CDR3 is TGCAGTGCTAGAGATAGGAAGACCCAGTACTTC. Its translation: CSARDRKTQYF.